This T cell receptor beta chain emerged from a study of blood T cell repertoires in COVID-19. Study overall: Donors of Cohort 3 who recovered were those that had two negative PCRs, clearance, or symptom resolution. From T cells, B-cell-depleted T cells, or PBMCs came the material, which was cDNA or gDNA.

Everyone who took part was roughly 18 to 89 years old, and they came from 24 US areas. In the original analysis: Amplification from reference gene primers served as the basis for estimated nucleated cell counts. Some clones are missing from TCRdb's copy, which holds only in-frame ones; the method was immunoSEQ multiplex PCR. V and J calls and clone size are given by that table; D and trimming were obtained from the DNA. Counted here are under 150,000 clones, approximately 80% occurring once; the ten biggest clones make up about 4%. CDR3 size: 14 residues. Deletions cut 0 bases from V and 5 bases from J, with 10 bases between. Germline assignment: CDR1 SGHTA and CDR2 FQGTGA.

The rearrangement uses TRBV7-3 and TRBJ2-5, with a tentative D call TRBD2 (6 bases). The specimen sequenced was PBMCs or T cells enriched from blood (not recorded which). The sequence derives from a man between 45 and 60 years old in a cohort exposed to, infected with or recovered from COVID-19 (not recorded which). CDR3 nucleotides: TGTGCCAGCAGCTTAACGGGGCGGGATGAGACCCAGTACTTC. Its protein is CASSLTGRDETQYF.